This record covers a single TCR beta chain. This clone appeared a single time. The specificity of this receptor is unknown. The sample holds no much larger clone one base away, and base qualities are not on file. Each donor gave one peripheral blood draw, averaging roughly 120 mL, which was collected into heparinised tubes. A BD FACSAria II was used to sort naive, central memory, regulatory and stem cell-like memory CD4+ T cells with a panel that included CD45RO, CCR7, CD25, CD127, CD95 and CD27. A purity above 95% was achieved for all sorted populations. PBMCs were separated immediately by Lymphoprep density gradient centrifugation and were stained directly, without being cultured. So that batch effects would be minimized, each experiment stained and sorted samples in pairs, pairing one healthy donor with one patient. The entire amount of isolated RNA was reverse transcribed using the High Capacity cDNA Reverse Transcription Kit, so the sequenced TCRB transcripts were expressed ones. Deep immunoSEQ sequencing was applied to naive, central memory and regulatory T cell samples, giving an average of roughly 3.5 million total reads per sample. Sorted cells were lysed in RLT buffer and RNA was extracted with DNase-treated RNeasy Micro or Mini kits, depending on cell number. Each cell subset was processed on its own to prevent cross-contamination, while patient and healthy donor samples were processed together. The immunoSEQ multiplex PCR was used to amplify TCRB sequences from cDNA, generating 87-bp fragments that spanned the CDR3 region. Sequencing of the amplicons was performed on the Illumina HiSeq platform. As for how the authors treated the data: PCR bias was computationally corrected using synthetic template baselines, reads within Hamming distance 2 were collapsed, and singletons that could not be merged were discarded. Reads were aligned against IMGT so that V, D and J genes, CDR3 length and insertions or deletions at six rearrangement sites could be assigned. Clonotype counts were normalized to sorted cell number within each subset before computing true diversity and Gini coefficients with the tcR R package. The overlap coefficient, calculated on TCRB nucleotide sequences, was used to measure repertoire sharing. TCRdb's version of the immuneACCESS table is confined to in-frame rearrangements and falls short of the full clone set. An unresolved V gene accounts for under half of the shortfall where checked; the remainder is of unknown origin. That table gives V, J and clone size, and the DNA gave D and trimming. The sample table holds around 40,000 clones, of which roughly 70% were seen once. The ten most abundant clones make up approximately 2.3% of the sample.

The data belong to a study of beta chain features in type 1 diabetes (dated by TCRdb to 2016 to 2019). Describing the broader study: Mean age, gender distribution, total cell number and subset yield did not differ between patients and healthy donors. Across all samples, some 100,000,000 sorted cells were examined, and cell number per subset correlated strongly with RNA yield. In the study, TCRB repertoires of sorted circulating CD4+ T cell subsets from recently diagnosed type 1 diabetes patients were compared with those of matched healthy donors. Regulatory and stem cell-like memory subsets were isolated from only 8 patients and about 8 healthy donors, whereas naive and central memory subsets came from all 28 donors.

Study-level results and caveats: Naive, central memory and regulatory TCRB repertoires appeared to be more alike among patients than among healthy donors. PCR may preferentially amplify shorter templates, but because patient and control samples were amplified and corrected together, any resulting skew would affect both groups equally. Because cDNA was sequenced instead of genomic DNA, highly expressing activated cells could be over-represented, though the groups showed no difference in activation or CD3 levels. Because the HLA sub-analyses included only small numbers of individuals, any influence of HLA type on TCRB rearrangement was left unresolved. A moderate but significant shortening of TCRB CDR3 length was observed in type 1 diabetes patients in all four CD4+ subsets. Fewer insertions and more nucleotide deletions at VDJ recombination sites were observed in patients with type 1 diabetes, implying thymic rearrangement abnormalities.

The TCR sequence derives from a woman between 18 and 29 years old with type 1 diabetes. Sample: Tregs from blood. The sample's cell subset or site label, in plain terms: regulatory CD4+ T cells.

The CDR3 has the sequence CASSQKVGRGGSSYEQYF. The nucleotide sequence is given as TGCGCCAGCAGCCAAAAGGTCGGTCGCGGGGGGAGCTCCTACGAGCAGTACTTC. The rearranged chain carries TRBV4-3 and TRBJ2-5, and 8 junctional nucleotides match TRBD2. The J call is uncertain, as TRBJ2-7 better fits the DNA end. Via the germline V gene, CDR1 is LGHNA and CDR2 YSLEER. The CDR3 runs 18 amino acids, cysteine and phenylalanine included. CDR3 DNA is the only sequence kept; it has 54 bases, read in frame from the first base.